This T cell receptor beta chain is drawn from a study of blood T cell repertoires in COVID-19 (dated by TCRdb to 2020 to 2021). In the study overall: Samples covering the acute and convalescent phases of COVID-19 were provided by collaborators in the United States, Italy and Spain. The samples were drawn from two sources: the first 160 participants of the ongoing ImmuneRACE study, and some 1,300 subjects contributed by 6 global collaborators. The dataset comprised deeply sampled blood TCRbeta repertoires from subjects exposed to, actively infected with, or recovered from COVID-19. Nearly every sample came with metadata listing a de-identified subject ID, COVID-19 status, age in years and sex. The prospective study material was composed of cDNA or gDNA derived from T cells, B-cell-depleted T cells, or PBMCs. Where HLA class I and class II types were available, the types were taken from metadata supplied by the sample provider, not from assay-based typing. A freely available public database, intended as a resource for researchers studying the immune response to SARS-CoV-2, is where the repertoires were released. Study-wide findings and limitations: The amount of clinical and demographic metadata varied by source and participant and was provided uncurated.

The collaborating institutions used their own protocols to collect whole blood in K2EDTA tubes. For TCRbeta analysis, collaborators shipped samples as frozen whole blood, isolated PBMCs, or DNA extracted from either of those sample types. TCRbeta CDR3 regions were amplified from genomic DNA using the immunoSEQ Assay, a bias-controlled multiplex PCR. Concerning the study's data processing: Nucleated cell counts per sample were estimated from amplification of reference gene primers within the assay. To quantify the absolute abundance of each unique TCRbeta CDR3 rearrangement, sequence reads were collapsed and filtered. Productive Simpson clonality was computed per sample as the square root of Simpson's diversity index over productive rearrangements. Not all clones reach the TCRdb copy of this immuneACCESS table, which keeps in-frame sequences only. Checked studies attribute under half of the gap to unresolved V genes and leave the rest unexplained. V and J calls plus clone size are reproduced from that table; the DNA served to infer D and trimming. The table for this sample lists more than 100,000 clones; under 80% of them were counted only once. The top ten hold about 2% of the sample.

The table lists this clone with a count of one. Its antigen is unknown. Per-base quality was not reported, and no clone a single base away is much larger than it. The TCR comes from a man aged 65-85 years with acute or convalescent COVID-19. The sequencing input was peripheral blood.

Read as DNA, the sequence is TGTGCCAGCAGCCAACAACAGGGGCGGTTGAATTCACCCCTCCACTTT. Its translation reads: CASSQQQGRLNSPLHF. Recombination joined TRBV3-1 (or the pseudogene TRBV3-2) with TRBJ1-6, with 7 middle bases fitting TRBD1. The cysteine opens and the phenylalanine closes a CDR3 of 16 amino acids. Only CDR3 DNA remains: 48 bases, in frame from the first base. The V end gives up 2 bases and the J end 7 bases, leaving 8 bases in the junction not matched to a gene. Via the germline V gene (reference sequence), CDR1 is LGHDT and CDR2 YNNKEL.